Each of the 18 T cell receptor beta chains below was sequenced from the same sample in a study of T cell responses to AZD1222 COVID-19 vaccine. Profiling relied on immunoSEQ multiplex PCR, and the TCRdb table lists in-frame clones only, not all of them. This sample has 140,000 to 150,000 clones, with approximately 85% found just once. The sample here was peripheral blood, taken on day 0 of AZD1222 vaccination. The receptors derive from an adult in good health.

V usage is TRBV5-8 and J usage is TRBJ2-5; possible D gene TRBD2, 6 bases. Germline V CDR1 and CDR2: SGHTS, YDEGEE. Trimming shortened V by 4 bases and J by 4 bases, and 14 bases separated the two germline ends. The CDR3 covers 14 residues. CDR3 DNA: TGTGCCAGCAGCCCTCGGGACTCAGGAGAGACCCAGTACTTC. Translated: CASSPRDSGETQYF.

This clone has just one count. The rearrangement joins TRBV7-9 to TRBJ1-1; 7 bases fit TRBD1. Germline V gene lookup returns CDR1 SEHNR and CDR2 FQNEAQ (reference sequence). The V gene end was trimmed by 5 bases and the J gene end by 4 bases; junction bases not matched to a gene: 10. This CDR3 has 15 residues. CDR3 loop: CASSPPQGGVTEAFF. The CDR3 DNA reads as TGTGCCAGCAGCCCTCCCCAGGGGGGGGTCACTGAAGCTTTCTTT.

The rearrangement links TRBV24-1 to TRBJ2-3, with 7 bases fitting TRBD1. Germline-derived CDR1 and CDR2 are KGHDR and SFDVKD. The CDR3 runs to 16 residues. The V and J ends lost 2 bases and 7 bases, in that order; junction bases with no gene match: 11. As DNA, the CDR3 is TGTGCCACCAGTGATTCCTCACAACAGGGGTTGAATACGCAGTATTTT. It translates to CATSDSSQQGLNTQYF.

The rearrangement uses TRBV3-1 (or the pseudogene TRBV3-2) and TRBJ1-2, with D perhaps TRBD1 (5 bases). The CDR3 is 15 amino acids. Trimming took 4 bases from V and 3 from J, leaving 15 bases between them. Germline values: CDR1 LGHDT, CDR2 YNNKEL (reference sequence). The CDR3 DNA is TGTGCCAGCAGCCGGCGGAGTCAGGGTGACTATGGCTACACCTTC. Its translation is CASSRRSQGDYGYTF.

The chain is built from TRBV7-8 and TRBJ1-2; D is possibly TRBD1 (5 bases). The CDR3 loop spans 16 amino acids. Germline CDR1 SGHVS, CDR2 FQNEAQ. Trimming took 1 base from V and 4 from J, leaving 16 bases between them. CDR3: CASSLERDLKIYGYTF. The DNA of the CDR3 is TGTGCCAGCAGCTTAGAGAGGGACTTAAAAATCTATGGCTACACCTTC.

The rearrangement uses TRBV5-1 and TRBJ2-1, with a possible D match to TRBD1 (5 bases). The germline V gene encodes CDR1 SGHRS and CDR2 YFSETQ. The CDR3 runs to 16 residues. V was clipped by 7 bases and J by 6 bases, with 23 bases between them. CDR3: CASGSSQGGAGNEQFF. CDR3 bases: TGCGCCAGCGGCTCGAGCCAGGGTGGGGCAGGCAATGAGCAGTTCTTC.

The table lists this clone with a few counts. The chain uses TRBV10-3 and TRBJ1-1, with 8 bases fitting TRBD1. Germline V CDR1 and CDR2: ENHRY, SYGVKD. The CDR3 extends over 14 amino acids. J gave up 0 bases and V 3 bases, and 0 bases lay outside the gene matches. The CDR3 coding sequence is TGTGCCATCAGTGAACAGGGGGTGAACACTGAAGCTTTCTTT. Protein sequence: CAISEQGVNTEAFF.

This chain links TRBV6-2 or TRBV6-3 with TRBJ2-3, with a possible D match to TRBD2 (5 bases). The germline CDR1 and CDR2 sequences are MNHEY and SVGEGT. CDR3 size: 16 residues. Trimming removed 5 bases at V and 2 bases at J, with 17 bases between. The CDR3 loop is CASSTARGRITDTQYF. CDR3 nucleotides: TGTGCCAGCAGTACAGCCAGAGGGCGCATCACAGATACGCAGTATTTT.

The chain links TRBV9 to TRBJ1-2; D gene ambiguous. V was shortened by 0 bases and J by 4 bases, with 4 bases between the two germline ends. Germline CDR1 is SGDLS and CDR2 is YYNGEE. This CDR3 is 12 amino acids long. The chain's CDR3 is CASSVGGYGYTF. The CDR3 coding sequence is TGTGCCAGCAGCGTAGGCGGCTATGGCTACACCTTC.

V gene TRBV5-1 combines with J gene TRBJ2-7, with D unclear. Germline lookup yields CDR1 SGHRS and CDR2 YFSETQ. V was pared by 4 bases and J by 3 bases, with 14 bases between. The CDR3 runs 14 residues. The CDR3 nucleotides are TGCGCCAGCAGCACTGGTCCTGGCCTCTACGAGCAGTACTTC. Amino acid sequence: CASSTGPGLYEQYF.

The rearrangement uses TRBV5-6 and TRBJ1-1; the D gene is possibly TRBD1 (6 bases). Trimming left V 0 bases short and J 1 base short, with 10 bases between. Germline V gene sequence: CDR1 SGHDT, CDR2 YYEEEE. The CDR3 covers 15 residues. CDR3 protein: CASSLGWGRNTEAFF. The CDR3 region has the DNA TGTGCCAGCAGCTTGGGTTGGGGGCGGAACACTGAAGCTTTCTTT.

V and J are TRBV27 and TRBJ1-4; 8 bases match TRBD1. J lost 8 bases, V lost 2 bases, and 4 bases had no gene match. The germline V gene encodes CDR1 MNHEY and CDR2 SMNVEV (reference sequence). The CDR3 extends over 14 amino acids. The CDR3, as DNA: TGTGCCAGCAGTTTACCAGGGGGCCAGGAAAAACTGTTTTTT. This gives the protein CASSLPGGQEKLFF.

The chain combines TRBV30 with TRBJ2-1, with 7 bases fitting TRBD2. CDR1 is GTSNPN, CDR2 SVGIG, per germline (reference sequence). The CDR3 is 13 residues long. The junction had 7 bases not matched to a gene; V was cut back by 2 bases and J by 9 bases. The CDR3 coding sequence is TGTGCCTGGAGTTGGGGGGGAGCAAGTGAGCAGTTCTTC. This gives the protein CAWSWGGASEQFF.

The chain recombines TRBV5-4 with TRBJ1-4; the match to TRBD1 covers 7 bases. The CDR3 sequence is 15 residues long. With 3 bases clipped from V and 5 bases from J, the junction kept 7 bases outside the gene matches. The germline CDR1 and CDR2 sequences are SGHNT and YYREEE (reference sequence). The CDR3 nucleotides read TGTGCCAGCAGCTCGACCCGACAGGGAAATGAAAAACTGTTTTTT. Protein: CASSSTRQGNEKLFF.

CDR3 nucleotide sequence: TGTGCCAGCAGCCCGGGACAGGGCGTCGGCTACACCTTC. This translates into CASSPGQGVGYTF. The chain recombines TRBV27 with TRBJ1-2, with 9 bases fitting TRBD1. The CDR3 totals 13 residues. The germline V gene has CDR1 MNHEY and CDR2 SMNVEV (reference sequence). J lost 8 bases, V lost 6 bases, and 7 bases had no gene match.

The V call is TRBV11-3, the J call TRBJ2-7; 9 bases agree with TRBD1. CDR3 length: 14 residues. Germline trimming cut 6 bases from V and 2 bases from J; bases unmatched to any gene: 5. CDR1 SGHNT and CDR2 YENEEA come from the germline V gene. This CDR3 is CASSSRDRAYEQYF. CDR3 DNA sequence: TGTGCCAGCAGTTCCCGGGACAGGGCCTACGAGCAGTACTTC.

This clone was counted between two and nine times. The chain has TRBV5-1 and TRBJ2-3, with 14 bases fitting TRBD2. Losses at the gene ends were 4 bases for V and 3 bases for J; bases not matched to a gene: 13. The CDR3 has 19 residues. Germline V CDR1 and CDR2: SGHRS, YFSETQ. As DNA, the CDR3 is TGCGCCAGCAGCATCGGAACTTCGACTAGCGGGAGGGGTACAGATACGCAGTATTTT. This translates into CASSIGTSTSGRGTDTQYF. Supplemented by reference TRBV5-1 and TRBJ2-3, the full variable domain reads KAGVTQTPRYLIKTRGQQVTLSCSPISGHRSVSWYQQTPGQGLQFLFEYFSETQRNKGNFPGRFSGRQFSNSRSEMNVSTLELGDSALYLCASSIGTSTSGRGTDTQYFGPGTRLTVL.

This chain connects TRBV11-3 to TRBJ1-2; 10 bases agree with TRBD1. Trimming cost V 3 bases and J 7 bases; bases outside gene matches: 2. In germline, CDR1 is SGHNT, CDR2 YENEEA. The CDR3 is 13 amino acids. This CDR3 is CASSLDRGAGYTF. CDR3 coding DNA: TGTGCCAGCAGCTTGGACAGGGGGGCTGGCTACACCTTC. The entire variable domain, with the rest obtained from reference TRBV11-3 and TRBJ1-2, is as follows: EAGVVQSPRYKIIEKKQPVAFWCNPISGHNTLYWYLQNLGQGPELLIRYENEEAVDDSQLPKDRFSAERLKGVDSTLKIQPAELGDSAVYLCASSLDRGAGYTFGSGTRLTVV.